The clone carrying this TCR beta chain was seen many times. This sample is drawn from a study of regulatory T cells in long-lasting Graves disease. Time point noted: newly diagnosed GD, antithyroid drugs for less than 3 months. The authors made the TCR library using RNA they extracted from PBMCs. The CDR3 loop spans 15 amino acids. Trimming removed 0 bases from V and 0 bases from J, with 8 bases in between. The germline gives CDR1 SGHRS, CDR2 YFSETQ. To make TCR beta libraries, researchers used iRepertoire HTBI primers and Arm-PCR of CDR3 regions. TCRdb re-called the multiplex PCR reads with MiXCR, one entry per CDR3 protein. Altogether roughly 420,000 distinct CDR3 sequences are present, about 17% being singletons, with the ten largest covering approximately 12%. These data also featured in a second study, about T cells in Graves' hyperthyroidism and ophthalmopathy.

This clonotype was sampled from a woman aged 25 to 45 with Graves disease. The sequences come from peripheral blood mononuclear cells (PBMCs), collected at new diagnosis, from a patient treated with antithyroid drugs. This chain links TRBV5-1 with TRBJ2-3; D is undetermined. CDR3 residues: CASSLVETSTDTQYF. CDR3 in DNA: TGCGCCAGCAGCTTGGTGGAGACTAGCACAGATACGCAGTATTTT.